This TCR beta chain was recovered during a study of identical twins. The study's findings and limits: Memory repertoires lacked the insertion deficit that abundant cord blood beta clonotypes showed. Twin pairs had excess sharing that was weaker in beta out-of-frame sequences. Models underestimated TCR alpha sharing (out-of-frame) in monozygotic twins.

The table lists this clonotype with a few counts. No antigen is known for it. Template switching added a universal primer site, and cDNA bore unique molecular identifiers. In TCRdb, the 5' RACE reads were re-called with MiXCR into one record per CDR3 protein. Of roughly 690,000 distinct CDR3 sequences detected, roughly 6% appear once; the ten largest clones hold 1.5% to 2%. This TCR was sampled from a man aged 18 to 30 in good health. The sample consisted of naive T cells sorted from blood.

The CDR3 sequence is CASSLDRPTYNEQFF. Here the CDR3 DNA reads TGCGCCAGCAGCTTAGACAGACCTACCTACAATGAGCAGTTCTTC. The chain couples TRBV5-1 to TRBJ2-1, with D possibly matching TRBD1 (5 bases). Germline lookup yields CDR1 SGHRS and CDR2 YFSETQ. The CDR3 runs to 15 residues. Trimming removed 2 bases at V and 2 bases at J, with 11 bases between.